This TCR beta chain came from a study of shared clonotypes between healthy human individuals. About this clone: Antigen specificity is unknown.

Generated by immunoSEQ multiplex PCR, the TCRdb table keeps only in-frame clones and is missing some. The table lists some 530,000 clones, 65% to 85% of them singletons. Trimming at V came to 3 bases and at J to 9 bases, leaving 21 bases not matched to a gene. The CDR3 has 19 residues. CDR1 is SGHRS and CDR2 is YFSETQ in the germline V gene. Regarding the study as a whole: Limitation of the genetic and exposure-history diversity represented came from the few donors.

The sequencing input was PBMCs. The sequence was collected from a woman between 40 and 50 years old in good health. Some clones in this sample may be carry-over from other donors' samples. The rearrangement joins TRBV5-1 to TRBJ2-1; 10 bases agree with TRBD1. The DNA of the CDR3 is TGCGCCAGCAGCTCCACCCTGTTCGACAGGGGGCTGGGCAAAGGTGAGCAGTTCTTC. It yields the protein CASSSTLFDRGLGKGEQFF. The entire variable domain, with the rest obtained from reference TRBV5-1 and TRBJ2-1, is as follows: KAGVTQTPRYLIKTRGQQVTLSCSPISGHRSVSWYQQTPGQGLQFLFEYFSETQRNKGNFPGRFSGRQFSNSRSEMNVSTLELGDSALYLCASSSTLFDRGLGKGEQFFGPGTRLTVL.